The entry below gives a single T cell receptor (beta chain) sequence along with its context. Its target is unknown. This specimen belongs to a study of radiation and T cells in renal cell carcinoma. Study at large: Nephrectomy followed 15 Gy stereotactic body radiation by 4 weeks. Broader study findings: Pretreatment tumor biopsies were lacking, so baseline clonotypes are unknown. Top tumor clonotypes rose in blood 2 weeks post-radiation, then contracted.

Time point reported: blood 2 weeks post-SBRT. Treatment described: 15 Gy SBRT to primary tumor, nephrectomy 4 weeks later. Germline V lookup: CDR1 SEHNR, CDR2 FQNEAQ (reference sequence). With 3 bases removed from V and 2 bases from J, the gap between germline ends came to 16 bases. This CDR3 has 17 amino acids. Only in-frame clones appear in the TCRdb table, and some are missing; sequencing was by immunoSEQ multiplex PCR. The sample has about 49,000 clones, about 80% seen once. V and J are TRBV7-9 and TRBJ1-4, with D unresolved. The specimen was blood, collected from a patient whose treatment included radiotherapy and nephrectomy. The sequence was collected from a woman aged 70-85 years with renal cell carcinoma. The CDR3 here is CASSFSSRLETNEKLFF. CDR3 DNA sequence: TGTGCCAGCAGCTTTTCGAGTCGTCTGGAGACTAATGAAAAACTGTTTTTT. Drawing the rest from reference TRBV7-9 and TRBJ1-4, the complete variable domain is DTGVSQNPRHKITKRGQNVTFRCDPISEHNRLYWYRQTLGQGPEFLTYFQNEAQLEKSRLLSDRFSAERPKGSFSTLEIQRTEQGDSAMYLCASSFSSRLETNEKLFFGSGTQLSVL.